At least ten counts were recorded for the clone carrying this TCR beta chain. The antigen is undetermined. Arm-PCR of CDR3 regions and iRepertoire HTBI primers were used to build TCR beta libraries. From the multiplex PCR reads, TCRdb called clonotypes with MiXCR, one entry per CDR3 protein. The sample has about 240,000 distinct CDR3 sequences; 20% are singletons. Documented time point: newly diagnosed GD, antithyroid drugs for less than 3 months. After RNA was extracted from PBMCs, the TCR library was made from it. The patients were enrolled through endocrinology in Xi'an, China. The data originate from a study of regulatory T cells in long-lasting Graves disease. As for the study in general: Those Graves' patients who were newly diagnosed had been on antithyroid drugs under 3 months. Broader study findings: TCR diversity was lower in persistent Graves' patients (versus newly diagnosed ones).

Sample: peripheral blood mononuclear cells (PBMCs), taken at new diagnosis, from a patient treated with antithyroid drugs. The source is a female donor with Graves disease.

CDR3 in amino acids: CASRERSNQPQHF. CDR3 DNA sequence: TGTGCCAGCAGGGAGCGCAGCAATCAGCCCCAGCATTTT. This rearrangement joins TRBV6-1 to TRBJ1-5; D is ambiguous. Trimming took 6 bases from V and 1 from J, leaving 7 bases between them. In germline, CDR1 is MNHNS, CDR2 SASEGT. CDR3 length: 13 residues.